A selection of T cell receptor beta chains follows, all from one sample in a study of vaccination effects on CD4 cells after COVID-19. Which antigens these TCRs recognize remains unknown. TCRdb's copy holds only in-frame clones and misses some; the assay was immunoSEQ multiplex PCR. The repertoire holds some 31,000 clones, about three quarters seen once, with 5% to 7.5% in the top ten. The sequenced sample was CD4+ T cells from PBMCs cultured without peptide, obtained after COVID-19 vaccination. These receptors were obtained from a human donor who had a prior SARS-CoV-2 infection. Each CDR3 is given with its conserved first and last residue. A D gene is named only where the DNA matches it firmly. Size is stated for part of the rows, as once, few or many counts, or as a class when the clone is expanded.

clone_size,d_call,v_call,j_call,cdr3_nt,cdr3_aa
-,TRBD1,TRBV27,TRBJ2-7,TGTGCCAGCAGTTTCGACAGGGGGGCCAGCTCCTACGAGCAGTACTTC,CASSFDRGASSYEQYF
few,-,TRBV5-4,TRBJ1-3,TGTGCCAGCAGCCGGGAGTCCCGCTCTGGAAACACCATATATTTT,CASSRESRSGNTIYF
few,TRBD2,TRBV18,TRBJ2-5,TGTGCCAGCTCACCACCTGTACTAGCGGGGAATAACCGGGTCGAAGAGACCCAGTACTTC,CASSPPVLAGNNRVEETQYF
-,TRBD1,TRBV5-1,TRBJ2-3,TGCGCCAGCAGCCCCCGGGACAGGGACACAGATACGCAGTATTTT,CASSPRDRDTDTQYF
-,-,TRBV21-1,TRBJ2-7,TGTGCCAGCAGCAAATTGACCTGTCCCCCCCAGGGCGCTTACGAGCAGTACTTC,CASSKLTCPPQGAYEQYF
-,TRBD2,TRBV7-9,TRBJ2-3,TGTGCCAGCAGCTTTGGGACTAGCATTACAGATACGCAGTATTTT,CASSFGTSITDTQYF
-,-,TRBV9,TRBJ1-1,TGTGCCAGCAGCGTTGTCTTGAACACTGAAGCTTTCTTT,CASSVVLNTEAFF
-,-,TRBV24-1,TRBJ2-5,TGTGCCACCAGTGACGCCTCGGGGGCGGACGAGACCCAGTACTTC,CATSDASGADETQYF
-,TRBD1,TRBV7-9,TRBJ2-3,TGTGCCAGCAGCTTAGACAGGGGGAAAACAGATACGCAGTATTTT,CASSLDRGKTDTQYF
-,-,TRBV9,TRBJ2-7,TGTGCCAGCAGCGCGGGACAGCGGGGCGAGCAGTACTTC,CASSAGQRGEQYF
few,-,TRBV6-5,TRBJ2-7,TGTGCCAGCAGTTACTCGAAACGAGGAGTCGAGCAGTACTTC,CASSYSKRGVEQYF
once,TRBD1,TRBV2,TRBJ2-1,TGTGCCAGCACTCGGGACAGATACAATGAGCAGTTCTTC,CASTRDRYNEQFF
-,-,TRBV7-3,TRBJ2-7,TGTGCCAGCAGCTTAACTATTTACGAGCAGTACTTC,CASSLTIYEQYF
few,-,TRBV7-8,TRBJ2-3,TGTGCCAGCAGCTGGGGGCCTTTGTCGGATACGCAGTATTTT,CASSWGPLSDTQYF
-,-,TRBV5-6,TRBJ1-5,TGTGCCAGCAGCTTGCAGGGAATTCAGCCCCAGCATTTT,CASSLQGIQPQHF
-,-,TRBV7-2,TRBJ2-3,TGTGCCAGCAGCGTCAGGTTCGCAGATACGCAGTATTTT,CASSVRFADTQYF
few,-,TRBV7-3,TRBJ2-2,TGTGCCAGCAGCCCTACGTCCGGGGAGCTGTTTTTT,CASSPTSGELFF